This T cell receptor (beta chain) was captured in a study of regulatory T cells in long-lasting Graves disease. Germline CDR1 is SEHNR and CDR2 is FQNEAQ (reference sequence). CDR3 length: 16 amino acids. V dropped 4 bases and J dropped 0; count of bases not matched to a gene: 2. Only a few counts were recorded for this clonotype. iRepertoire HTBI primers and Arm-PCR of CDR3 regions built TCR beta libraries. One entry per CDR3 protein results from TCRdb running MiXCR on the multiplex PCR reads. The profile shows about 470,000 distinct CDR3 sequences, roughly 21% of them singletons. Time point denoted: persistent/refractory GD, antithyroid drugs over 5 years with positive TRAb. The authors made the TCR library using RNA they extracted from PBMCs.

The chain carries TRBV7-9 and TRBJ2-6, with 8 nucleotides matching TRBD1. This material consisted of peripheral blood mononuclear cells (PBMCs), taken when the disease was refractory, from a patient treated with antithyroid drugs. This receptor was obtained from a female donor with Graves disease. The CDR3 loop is CASSSGQGSGANVLTF. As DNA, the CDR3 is TGTGCCAGCAGCTCAGGACAGGGCTCTGGGGCCAACGTCCTGACTTTC.